This entry concerns a single T cell receptor (beta chain). A few counts support this clone. Its cognate antigen has yet to be identified. No qualities accompany the bases; no much larger clone lies one base away. From each donor, a single peripheral blood sample of around 120 mL on average was drawn into heparinised tubes. Naive, central memory, regulatory and stem cell-like memory CD4+ T cells were sorted on a BD FACSAria II using a panel including CD45RO, CCR7, CD25, CD127, CD95 and CD27. Every sorted population had a purity above 95%. Right away, PBMCs were isolated by Lymphoprep density gradient centrifugation and were stained directly, with no culture step. To minimize batch effects, samples were stained and sorted in pairs, one healthy donor with one patient per experiment. All of the isolated RNA was reverse transcribed with the High Capacity cDNA Reverse Transcription Kit, so expressed TCRB transcripts were sequenced. Naive, central memory and regulatory T cell samples underwent deep immunoSEQ sequencing, averaging around 4 million total reads per sample. After sorted cells were lysed in RLT buffer, RNA was extracted with DNase-treated RNeasy Micro or Mini kits, with the choice depending on cell number. To prevent cross-contamination, every cell subset was processed on its own, while patient and healthy donor samples were processed together. The immunoSEQ multiplex PCR was used to amplify TCRB sequences from cDNA, generating 87-bp fragments that spanned the CDR3 region. Sequencing of the amplicons was done on the Illumina HiSeq platform. The study's own analysis went as follows. PCR bias was corrected computationally using synthetic template baselines, and reads within Hamming distance 2 were collapsed, with unmergeable singletons discarded. Reads were aligned against IMGT so that V, D and J genes, CDR3 length and insertions or deletions at six rearrangement sites could be assigned. Within each subset, clonotype counts were normalized to sorted cell number, after which true diversity and Gini coefficients were computed with the tcR R package. The overlap coefficient, calculated on TCRB nucleotide sequences, was used to measure repertoire sharing. TCRdb carries this immuneACCESS record with in-frame sequences only. Its versions omit some clonotypes, under half of them owing to an unresolved V gene in the studies checked, with the rest unexplained. V, J and clone size derive from that table, while D and trimming were established from the DNA sequence. Present in this sample are fewer than 400,000 clones, 8% of which were seen just once. Around 0.45% of the sample is taken by the ten largest.

The CDR3, cysteine through phenylalanine, is 15 amino acids long. The kept DNA is CDR3 alone, 45 bases in frame from the first base. V is clipped by 4 bases and J by 10 bases, and the sequence between their germline boundaries is 20 bases long. The germline V gene sets CDR1 to SGHRS and CDR2 to YFSETQ. The entry originates in a study of beta chain features in type 1 diabetes (dated by TCRdb to the late 2010s). Study-wide context: Mean age, gender distribution, total cell number and subset yield did not differ between patients and healthy donors. The study compared the TCRB repertoires of sorted circulating CD4+ T cell subsets in recently diagnosed type 1 diabetes patients with those in matched healthy donors. Across all samples, around 100 million sorted cells were examined, and cell number per subset correlated strongly with RNA yield. Regulatory and stem cell-like memory subsets were isolated from only 8 patients and about 8 healthy donors, whereas naive and central memory subsets came from all 30 or so donors.

Paper-wide results and their limitations: Shorter templates might have been favored by PCR, but patient and control samples were amplified and corrected together, so both groups would have been affected equally by any skew. Because small numbers of individuals were included in the HLA sub-analyses, any influence of HLA type on TCRB rearrangement was left unresolved. Naive, central memory and regulatory TCRB repertoires appeared to be more similar among patients than among healthy donors. Fewer insertions and more nucleotide deletions at VDJ recombination sites were observed in patients with type 1 diabetes, implying thymic rearrangement abnormalities. Type 1 diabetes patients showed a moderate but significant shortening of TCRB CDR3 length in all four CD4+ subsets. Sequencing cDNA rather than genomic DNA could over-represent highly expressing activated cells, although activation and CD3 levels did not differ between groups.

The sequence was obtained from a woman between 18 and 30 years old in good health. The sequencing input was central memory CD4+ T cells from blood. The rearranged segments are TRBV5-1 and TRBJ1-4; perhaps TRBD1 is the D gene, with 6 bases matching. The CDR3 is CASSVGGRGIGKLFF. The bases read TGCGCCAGCAGCGTCGGGGGGCGAGGGATCGGAAAACTGTTTTTT.